The 25 T cell receptor beta chains below all came from one sample that was sequenced in a study of control samples from healthy donors and cancer patients. TCRdb keeps only in-frame clones here, not all; method: immunoSEQ multiplex PCR. The sample records about 150,000 clones, roughly 94% being singletons. The material sequenced was blood. These receptors all come from a man aged 40-55 years in good health.

J is TRBJ1-6 and V is TRBV10-3; D call uncertain. This CDR3 spans 13 amino acids. Germline V gives CDR1 ENHRY, CDR2 SYGVKD. V shed 10 bases and J shed 5 bases, with 12 bases lying between them. CDR3 in DNA: TGTGCCAGCAAAGGGCCAGATAATTCACCCCTCCACTTT. It is translated as CASKGPDNSPLHF.

This clone appeared once. The chain employs TRBV4-1 and TRBJ2-3, with D uncertain. Trimming took 1 base from V and 5 from J, leaving 10 bases between them. Per the germline V gene, CDR1 is MGHRA and CDR2 is YSYEKL. The CDR3 totals 14 residues. The CDR3 DNA sequence: TGCGCCAGCAGCCAAGGCCCGCCAAGAGATACGCAGTATTTT. It specifies CASSQGPPRDTQYF.

This clone has just one count. The chain carries TRBV24-1 and TRBJ2-1; TRBD2 might be the D (5 bases). Germline CDR1 KGHDR, CDR2 SFDVKD. The CDR3 contains 17 residues. The germline V and J ends were trimmed by 5 bases and 9 bases, with 25 bases remaining between them. CDR3 sequence reads: CATSAPAPVGGRGEQFF. The CDR3 region has the DNA TGTGCCACCAGTGCACCGGCGCCCGTGGGTGGACGGGGTGAGCAGTTCTTC.

This chain joins TRBV6-2 or TRBV6-3 and TRBJ2-1, with D possibly being TRBD2 (5 bases). CDR3 length: 13 residues. V was trimmed by 4 bases and J by 9 bases, leaving 13 bases between them. The germline gives CDR1 MNHEY, CDR2 SVGEGT. CDR3 protein: CASSWRAPSEQFF. CDR3 coding DNA: TGTGCCAGCAGTTGGCGGGCCCCCTCTGAGCAGTTCTTC.

This clone has only one observation. This chain joins TRBV18 and TRBJ2-3, with D tentatively TRBD2 (6 bases). Trimming pared 1 base from V and 1 base from J, leaving 6 bases between. CDR1 is KGHSH and CDR2 is LQKENI in the germline V gene. The CDR3 is made up of 14 amino acids. The CDR3 DNA reads TGTGCCAGCTCACCACAGCGGGGCACAGATACGCAGTATTTT. This translates into CASSPQRGTDTQYF.

Here the CDR3 reads CASSHDLETLQYF. CDR3 in DNA: TGTGCCAGCAGCCACGACCTAGAGACACTGCAGTACTTC. The chain uses TRBV6-2 or TRBV6-3 and TRBJ2-7; D uncertain. CDR3 length equals 13 residues. V lost 6 bases and J lost 9, with 18 bases in between. Germline CDR1 reads MNHEY; CDR2 reads SVGEGT.

V usage is TRBV28 and J usage is TRBJ1-1; a possible D gene is TRBD1 (5 bases). V was trimmed by 5 bases and J by 7 bases, leaving 11 bases between them. Germline loops: CDR1 MDHEN, CDR2 SYDVKM. CDR3 length equals 12 residues. CDR3 in amino acids: CASSRLDSEAFF. Here the CDR3 DNA reads TGTGCCAGCAGTCGGCTAGACAGTGAAGCTTTCTTT.

The V and J genes are TRBV6-5 and TRBJ1-1; the match to TRBD1 covers 7 bases. J gave up 8 bases and V 6 bases, and 9 bases lay outside the gene matches. The CDR3 consists of 13 residues. The V gene's germline CDR1 is MNHEY and CDR2 SVGAGI. The DNA of the CDR3 is TGTGCCAGCAGGTCACAGGGGACGTTCGAAGCTTTCTTT. It translates to CASRSQGTFEAFF.

The chain links TRBV6-2 or TRBV6-3 to TRBJ2-7, with D perhaps matching TRBD2 (5 bases). There are 13 residues in the CDR3. V dropped 7 bases and J dropped 1 base, with 11 bases sitting between them. Germline lookup yields CDR1 MNHEY and CDR2 SVGEGT. The CDR3 region is CASTPGSSYEQYF. The CDR3 DNA is TGTGCCAGCACCCCGGGGTCATCCTACGAGCAGTACTTC.

This chain joins TRBV5-1 and TRBJ1-6; TRBD1 matches 10 bases. V gave up 3 bases and J gave up 10 bases; unmatched junction bases: 10. This CDR3 has 16 amino acids. Germline values: CDR1 SGHRS, CDR2 YFSETQ. CDR3 residues: CASSWTGTGERSPLHF. The CDR3, as DNA: TGCGCCAGCAGCTGGACCGGGACAGGGGAAAGATCACCCCTCCACTTT.

The chain combines TRBV7-9 with TRBJ2-3, with TRBD2 matching over 15 bases. The CDR3 runs to 19 residues. CDR1 is SEHNR and CDR2 is FQNEAQ in the germline V gene (reference sequence). Losses at the gene ends were 5 bases for V and 2 bases for J; bases not matched to a gene: 11. CDR3 nucleotide sequence: TGTGCCAGCAGCCCAGGGACTAGCGGGGGGCCGTCGCTCACAGATACGCAGTATTTT. Translating gives CASSPGTSGGPSLTDTQYF.

This chain connects TRBV7-9 to TRBJ1-1; no reliable D call. This CDR3 spans 10 amino acids. With 11 bases removed from V and 1 base from J, the gap between germline ends came to 5 bases. Germline V gene lookup returns CDR1 SEHNR and CDR2 FQNEAQ (reference sequence). The CDR3 reads CAVQNTEAFF. For the CDR3, the DNA is TGTGCCGTACAGAACACTGAAGCTTTCTTT.

This chain links TRBV19 with TRBJ1-5, with D hard to call. V shed 7 bases and J shed 0 bases, with 13 bases lying between them. CDR3 length: 15 amino acids. Germline V gene sequence: CDR1 LNHDA, CDR2 SQIVND (reference sequence). CDR3 amino acids: CASTPGGYSNQPQHF. CDR3 sequence (DNA): TGTGCCAGTACCCCTGGAGGGTATAGCAATCAGCCCCAGCATTTT.

The chain combines TRBV19 with TRBJ1-1, with D unresolved. The length of the CDR3 is 12 residues. The V end lost 9 bases, the J end lost 7 bases, and 15 bases lay between the germline ends. Germline values: CDR1 LNHDA, CDR2 SQIVND (reference sequence). DNA for the CDR3: TGTGCCAGCAGTTACCGTCCCGATGAAGCTTTCTTT. Its protein product is CASSYRPDEAFF. The full variable domain, its missing parts supplied by reference TRBV19 and TRBJ1-1, is DGGITQSPKYLFRKEGQNVTLSCEQNLNHDAMYWYRQDPGQGLRLIYYSQIVNDFQKGDIAEGYSVSREKKESFPLTVTSAQKNPTAFYLCASSYRPDEAFFGQGTRLTVV.

This rearrangement joins TRBV7-2 to TRBJ2-3; 9 bases map to TRBD2. Germline CDR1 reads SGHTA; CDR2 reads FQGNSA. Trimming took 5 bases from V and 6 from J; bases not matched to a gene: 12. This CDR3 contains 16 residues. Here the CDR3 reads CASSNKLAGIGDTQYF. In nucleotides, the CDR3 is TGTGCCAGCAGCAACAAGCTAGCGGGGATTGGGGATACGCAGTATTTT.

The genes are TRBV11-2 and TRBJ1-2; 8 bases agree with TRBD1. Germline-derived CDR1 and CDR2 are SGHAT and FQNNGV. This CDR3 is built from 14 residues. V dropped 9 bases and J dropped 4; count of bases not matched to a gene: 10. For the CDR3, the DNA is TGTGCCAGTCAACCGACAGGGGAGATCTATGGCTACACCTTC. Protein sequence: CASQPTGEIYGYTF.

The chain combines TRBV11-2 with TRBJ1-2; 9 bases line up with TRBD1. Trimming at V came to 5 bases and at J to 6 bases, leaving 13 bases not matched to a gene. The CDR3 loop spans 16 amino acids. CDR1 and CDR2 from the germline V gene are SGHAT and FQNNGV. The CDR3 is CASSLGTGMSLDGYTF. The CDR3 coding sequence is TGTGCCAGCAGCCTCGGGACAGGGATGTCCCTGGATGGCTACACCTTC.

The rearrangement uses TRBV15 and TRBJ1-5; D is undetermined. V lost 4 bases to trimming and J lost 3 bases, with 16 bases between them. The length of the CDR3 is 16 residues. Germline assignment: CDR1 LNHNV and CDR2 YYDKDF (reference sequence). CDR3 DNA: TGTGCCACCAGCATGATAGACCAGGTTTACAATCAGCCCCAGCATTTT. Its translation is CATSMIDQVYNQPQHF.

V gene TRBV4-1 combines with J gene TRBJ1-2; 9 bases map to TRBD1. The CDR3 extends over 14 amino acids. V shed 8 bases, J shed 4 bases, and the junction held 8 bases outside the gene matches. CDR1 and CDR2 from the germline V gene are MGHRA and YSYEKL. This chain's CDR3 is CASGTGGRAYGYTF. DNA for the CDR3: TGCGCCAGCGGTACAGGGGGCCGGGCCTATGGCTACACCTTC.

This chain links TRBV4-1 with TRBJ1-6, with D possibly TRBD1 on 5 matching bases. Trimming pared 0 bases from V and 13 bases from J, leaving 16 bases between. The germline CDR1 and CDR2 sequences are MGHRA and YSYEKL. The CDR3 totals 15 residues. CDR3 DNA sequence: TGCGCCAGCAGCCAAGACTGGGTAGGGACCCTGCCCCTCCACTTT. Translation gives CASSQDWVGTLPLHF.

The V call is TRBV11-2, the J call TRBJ1-2; the D is unclear. CDR3 length: 14 residues. CDR1 is SGHAT and CDR2 is FQNNGV in the germline V gene. Trimming removed 1 base from V and 5 bases from J, with 11 bases in between. CDR3 in amino acids: CASSLGPDMYGYTF. The CDR3 DNA follows: TGTGCCAGCAGCTTAGGTCCAGACATGTATGGCTACACCTTC. The full variable domain, its missing parts supplied by reference TRBV11-2 and TRBJ1-2, is EAGVAQSPRYKIIEKRQSVAFWCNPISGHATLYWYQQILGQGPKLLIQFQNNGVVDDSQLPKDRFSAERLKGVDSTLKIQPAKLEDSAVYLCASSLGPDMYGYTFGSGTRLTVV.

The chain uses TRBV7-2 and TRBJ2-7; D remains unclear. Germline V gene sequence: CDR1 SGHTA, CDR2 FQGNSA. The CDR3 loop spans 13 amino acids. The V gene lost 1 base and the J gene lost 4 bases, with 8 bases spanning the gap. The CDR3 reads CASSLVVRYEQYF. The CDR3 coding sequence is TGTGCCAGCAGCTTAGTTGTGCGGTACGAGCAGTACTTC.

This clone has only a few counts. The chain couples TRBV4-1 to TRBJ1-2; 8 bases are shared with TRBD1. Germline V CDR1 and CDR2: MGHRA, YSYEKL. The CDR3 sequence is 15 residues long. Unmatched junction bases numbered 5, after V lost 2 bases and J lost 3 bases. CDR3 in DNA: TGCGCCAGCAGCCAAACGTCACAGGGGGACTATGGCTACACCTTC. Translated, it gives CASSQTSQGDYGYTF.

The rearrangement links TRBV9 to TRBJ1-1; D is unresolved. V was cut by 0 bases and J by 3 bases, with 15 bases left in between. CDR3 length: 16 residues. Germline V gene lookup returns CDR1 SGDLS and CDR2 YYNGEE. The CDR3: CASSVGFRARDTEAFF. The CDR3, as DNA: TGTGCCAGCAGCGTAGGTTTCCGGGCGCGGGACACTGAAGCTTTCTTT.

This clone appeared a single time. V is TRBV19 and J is TRBJ2-1, with no clear D. Trimming left V 3 bases short and J 0 bases short, with 9 bases between. This CDR3 is 15 amino acids long. Germline V gene sequence: CDR1 LNHDA, CDR2 SQIVND (reference sequence). The chain's CDR3 is CASSISTYSYNEQFF. DNA of the CDR3: TGTGCCAGTAGTATTTCGACTTACTCCTACAATGAGCAGTTCTTC.